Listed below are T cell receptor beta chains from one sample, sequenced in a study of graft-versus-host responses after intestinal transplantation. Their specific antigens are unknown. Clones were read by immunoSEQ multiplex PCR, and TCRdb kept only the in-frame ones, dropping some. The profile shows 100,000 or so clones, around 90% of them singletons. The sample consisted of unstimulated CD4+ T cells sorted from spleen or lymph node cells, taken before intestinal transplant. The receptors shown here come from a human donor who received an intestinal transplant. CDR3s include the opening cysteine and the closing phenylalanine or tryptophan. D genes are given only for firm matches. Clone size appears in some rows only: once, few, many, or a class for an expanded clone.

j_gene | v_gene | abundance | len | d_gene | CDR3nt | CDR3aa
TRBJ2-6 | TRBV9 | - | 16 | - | TGTGCCAGCAGTGGGGCGTTTAACACTGGGGCCAACGTCCTGACTTTC | CASSGAFNTGANVLTF
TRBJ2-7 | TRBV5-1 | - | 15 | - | TGCGCCAGCAGCTTGTTGGGCCAGGCCTCCTACGAGCAGTACTTC | CASSLLGQASYEQYF
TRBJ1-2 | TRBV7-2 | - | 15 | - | TGTGCCAGCAGCTTAGACAGCTCAGCTAACTATGGCTACACCTTC | CASSLDSSANYGYTF
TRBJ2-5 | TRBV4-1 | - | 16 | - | TGCGCCAGCAGCCAATGGTTTACGGGGGACCGGGAGACCCAGTACTTC | CASSQWFTGDRETQYF
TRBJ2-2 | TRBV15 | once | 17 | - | TGTGCCACCAGCAGAGAGATTCAGGGGCGGAACACCGGGGAGCTGTTTTTT | CATSREIQGRNTGELFF
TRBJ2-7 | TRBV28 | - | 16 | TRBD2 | TGTGCCAGCAGTTTAAGGGCAGCGGGAGACTGGTACGAGCAGTACTTC | CASSLRAAGDWYEQYF
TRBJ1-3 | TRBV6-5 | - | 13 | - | TGTGCCAGCAGAGAGAGCTCTGGAAACACCATATATTTT | CASRESSGNTIYF
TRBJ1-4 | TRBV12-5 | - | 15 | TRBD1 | TGTGCTAGTGGTTTAGGACAGGGTGATAATGAAAAACTGTTTTTT | CASGLGQGDNEKLFF
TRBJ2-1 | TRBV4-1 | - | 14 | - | TGCGCCAGCAGCCAAGTAGACAATTACAATGAGCAGTTCTTC | CASSQVDNYNEQFF
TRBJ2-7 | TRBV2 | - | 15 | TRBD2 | TGTGCCAGCAGCCCCGGACTAGCGGGGCCCTACGAGCAGTACTTC | CASSPGLAGPYEQYF
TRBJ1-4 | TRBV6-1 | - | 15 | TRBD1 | TGTGCCAGCAGTTCACGGGAGGGGGCGAATGAAAAACTGTTTTTT | CASSSREGANEKLFF
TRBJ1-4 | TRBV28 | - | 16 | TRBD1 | TGTGCCAGCAGAAGACAGGGCATAGGTGCTAATGAAAAACTGTTTTTT | CASRRQGIGANEKLFF
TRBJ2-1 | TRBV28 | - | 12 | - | TGTGCCAGCAGTTTATCAGTGATTGAGCAGTTCTTC | CASSLSVIEQFF
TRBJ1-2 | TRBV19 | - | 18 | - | TGTGCCAGTACCCCAATGGGTGCCCAGGCCCCACTTAACTATGGCTACACCTTC | CASTPMGAQAPLNYGYTF
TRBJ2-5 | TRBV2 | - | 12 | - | TGTGCCAGCGGTCAGTCGGGAGAGACCCAGTACTTC | CASGQSGETQYF
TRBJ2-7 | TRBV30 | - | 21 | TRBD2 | TGTGCCTGGAGTGTACGCTACTTGGGACTAGCGGGAGGGAATGGCTCCTACGAGCAGTACTTC | CAWSVRYLGLAGGNGSYEQYF
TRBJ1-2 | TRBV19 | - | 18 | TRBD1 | TGTGCCAGTAGTATCCTCCCGCCGGGACAGGCCTTGGCCTATGGCTACACCTTC | CASSILPPGQALAYGYTF
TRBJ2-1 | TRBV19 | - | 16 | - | TGTGCCAGTAGATTGCAGTTGAGCGGGTCCTACAATGAGCAGTTCTTC | CASRLQLSGSYNEQFF
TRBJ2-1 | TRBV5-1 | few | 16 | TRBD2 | TGCGCCAGCAGCCCGACGGCCGGGACTAGGGGGAATGAGCAGTTCTTC | CASSPTAGTRGNEQFF
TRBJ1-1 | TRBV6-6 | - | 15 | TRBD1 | TGTGCCAGCAGAACCGACAGGGGCTCGAACACTGAAGCTTTCTTT | CASRTDRGSNTEAFF
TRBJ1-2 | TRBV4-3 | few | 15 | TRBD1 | TGCGCCAGCAGCCAAGCCGGGACAGCTAACTATGGCTACACCTTC | CASSQAGTANYGYTF
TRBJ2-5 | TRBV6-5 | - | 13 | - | TGTGCCAGCAGGAAACCCAGGGCAGAGACCCAGTACTTC | CASRKPRAETQYF
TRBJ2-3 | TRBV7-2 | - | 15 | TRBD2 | TGTGCCAGCAGCTCCTTAGCGGGGGGTACAGATACGCAGTATTTT | CASSSLAGGTDTQYF
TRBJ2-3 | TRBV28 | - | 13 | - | TGTGCCAGCAGTTTACCAGACACAGATACGCAGTATTTT | CASSLPDTDTQYF
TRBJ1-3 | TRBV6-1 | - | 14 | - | TGTGCCAGCAGCCTCAGGGCCTTTGCAAACACCATATATTTT | CASSLRAFANTIYF
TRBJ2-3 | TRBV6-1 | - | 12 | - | TGTGCCAGCAGTGAAGGGAGGACAGCGCAGTATTTT | CASSEGRTAQYF
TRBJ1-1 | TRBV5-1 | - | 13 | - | TGCGCCAGCAGCTTGCTGGTCGGCACTGAAGCTTTCTTT | CASSLLVGTEAFF
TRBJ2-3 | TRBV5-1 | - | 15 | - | TGCGCCAGCAGCTCGACAGGGCGGGACACAGATACGCAGTATTTT | CASSSTGRDTDTQYF
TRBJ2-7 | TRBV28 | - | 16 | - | TGTGCCAGCAATCCCGTCACAGGGTTTTTTAGGGCCGAGCAGTACTTC | CASNPVTGFFRAEQYF
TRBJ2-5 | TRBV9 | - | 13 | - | TGTGCCAGCAGCTGGGGGGTACGGGAGACCCAGTACTTC | CASSWGVRETQYF
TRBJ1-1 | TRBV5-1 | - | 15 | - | TGCGCCAGCAGCTGGGGGCGGACGGAGAACACTGAAGCTTTCTTT | CASSWGRTENTEAFF
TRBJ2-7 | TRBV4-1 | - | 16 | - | TGCGCCAGCAGCCAGGCGGGCGGGACCAAGCACTACGAGCAGTACTTC | CASSQAGGTKHYEQYF
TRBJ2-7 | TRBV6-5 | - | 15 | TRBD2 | TGTGCCAGCAGTGGAACTAGCGGGAGACCCTACGAGCAGTACTTC | CASSGTSGRPYEQYF
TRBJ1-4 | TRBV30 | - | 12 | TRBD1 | TGTGCCGGGGACAGGGGGCTTGAAAAACTGTTTTTT | CAGDRGLEKLFF
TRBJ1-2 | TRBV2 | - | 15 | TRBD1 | TGTGCCAGCAGGATGGGACAGGGGATCGGCTATGGCTACACCTTC | CASRMGQGIGYGYTF
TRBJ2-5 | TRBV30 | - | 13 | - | TGTGCCTGGAGTGCCGGACTGAGGGAGACCCAGTACTTC | CAWSAGLRETQYF
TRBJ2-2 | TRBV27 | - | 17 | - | TGTGCCAGCAGCTTCCGCCGGCGGGACAGCTACACCGGGGAGCTGTTTTTT | CASSFRRRDSYTGELFF
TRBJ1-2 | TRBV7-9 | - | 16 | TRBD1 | TGTGCCAGCAGCATAATGACGGGACAGGGGAGGTATGGCTACACCTTC | CASSIMTGQGRYGYTF
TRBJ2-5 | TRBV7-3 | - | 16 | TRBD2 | TGTGCCAGCAGCACCACGGGGGGGCCGGTTCCAGAGACCCAGTACTTC | CASSTTGGPVPETQYF
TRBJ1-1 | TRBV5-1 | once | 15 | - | TGCGCCAGCAGCTTGGAGCAGGCCTTGAACACTGAAGCTTTCTTT | CASSLEQALNTEAFF
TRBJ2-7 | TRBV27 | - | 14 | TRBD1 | TGTGCCAGCAGTCTGGGACAGGGCCGGTACGAGCAGTACTTC | CASSLGQGRYEQYF
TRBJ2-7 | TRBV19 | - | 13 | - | TGTGCCAGTTCCCTGACAGGTCCCTACGAGCAGTACTTC | CASSLTGPYEQYF
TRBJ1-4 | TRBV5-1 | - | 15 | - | TGCGCCAGCAGCTCAAGACAGGCAACTAATGAAAAACTGTTTTTT | CASSSRQATNEKLFF
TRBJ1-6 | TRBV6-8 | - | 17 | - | TGTGCCAGCAGACCCCGGGGATCAGGGGCCTATAATTCACCCCTCCACTTT | CASRPRGSGAYNSPLHF
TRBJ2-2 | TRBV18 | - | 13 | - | TGTGCCAGCTCACCCCAGGGGACCGGGGAGCTGTTTTTT | CASSPQGTGELFF
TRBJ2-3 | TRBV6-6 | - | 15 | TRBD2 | TGTGCCAGCAGTTACTCGGGACTAGCCACAGATACGCAGTATTTT | CASSYSGLATDTQYF
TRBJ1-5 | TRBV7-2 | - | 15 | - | TGTGCCAGCAACCCCTCCGGACAGCTCGGTCAGCCCCAGCATTTT | CASNPSGQLGQPQHF
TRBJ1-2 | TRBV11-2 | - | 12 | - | TGTGCCAGCAGCGTGGACACCTATGGCTACACCTTC | CASSVDTYGYTF